This T cell receptor (beta chain) comes out of a study of T cell responses to AZD1222 COVID-19 vaccine. Study outcomes and limitations: Baseline seropositives among AZD1222 recipients totaled only five to seven.

Second-dose intervals near 4 or 12 weeks were combined. A word on this clone: Its specificity is unknown.

This CDR3 has 12 residues. Trimming left V 2 bases short and J 4 bases short, with 5 bases between. Germline V gene sequence: CDR1 LNHDA, CDR2 SQIVND (reference sequence). The table came from immunoSEQ multiplex PCR; TCRdb's copy has only in-frame clones and leaves some out. Of roughly 150,000 clones listed, roughly nine tenths are singletons. The chain recombines TRBV19 with TRBJ1-2; D is ambiguous. This TCR derives from an adult who received the AZD1222 COVID-19 vaccine. This specimen was peripheral blood, taken 28 days after the second AZD1222 dose. The CDR3 DNA reads TGTGCCAGTAGTATACAGGCCTATGGCTACACCTTC. Translated: CASSIQAYGYTF.